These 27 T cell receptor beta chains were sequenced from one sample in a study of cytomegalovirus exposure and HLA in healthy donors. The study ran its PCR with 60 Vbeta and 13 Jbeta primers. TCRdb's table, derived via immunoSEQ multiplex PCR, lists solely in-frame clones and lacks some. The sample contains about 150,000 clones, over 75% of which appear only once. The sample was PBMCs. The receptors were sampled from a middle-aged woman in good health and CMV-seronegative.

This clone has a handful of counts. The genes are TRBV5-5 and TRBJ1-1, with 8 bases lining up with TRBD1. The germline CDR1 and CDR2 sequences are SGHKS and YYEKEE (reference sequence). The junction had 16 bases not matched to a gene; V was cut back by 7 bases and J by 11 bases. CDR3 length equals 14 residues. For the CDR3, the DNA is TGTGCCAGCTTAGCTGTCGGACAGGGAGAAAAGGCTTTCTTT. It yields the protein CASLAVGQGEKAFF.

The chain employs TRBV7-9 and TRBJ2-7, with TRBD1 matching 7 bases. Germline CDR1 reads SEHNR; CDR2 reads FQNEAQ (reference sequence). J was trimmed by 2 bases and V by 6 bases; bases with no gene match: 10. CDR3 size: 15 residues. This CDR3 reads CASRAPRQGPYEQYF. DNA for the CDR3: TGTGCCAGCAGGGCACCGAGACAGGGCCCCTACGAGCAGTACTTC.

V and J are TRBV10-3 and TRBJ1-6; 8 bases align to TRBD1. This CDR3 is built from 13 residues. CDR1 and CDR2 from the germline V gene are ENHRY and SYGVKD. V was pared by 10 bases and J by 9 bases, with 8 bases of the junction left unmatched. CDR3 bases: TGTGCCAGCAGAGGACAGGGAGGTTCACCCCTCCACTTT. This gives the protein CASRGQGGSPLHF.

Here the CDR3 reads CASSFLGTDSYEQYF. Here the CDR3 DNA reads TGTGCCAGCAGTTTCCTTGGGACAGATTCCTACGAGCAGTACTTC. The rearrangement uses TRBV28 and TRBJ2-7; 7 positions match TRBD1. Germline V gene lookup returns CDR1 MDHEN and CDR2 SYDVKM. The CDR3 runs to 15 residues. Trimming cost V 3 bases and J 1 base; bases outside gene matches: 6. Full variable domain (rest looked up from reference TRBV28 and TRBJ2-7): DVKVTQSSRYLVKRTGEKVFLECVQDMDHENMFWYRQDPGLGLRLIYFSYDVKMKEKGDIPEGYSVSREKKERFSLILESASTNQTSMYLCASSFLGTDSYEQYFGPGTRLTVT.

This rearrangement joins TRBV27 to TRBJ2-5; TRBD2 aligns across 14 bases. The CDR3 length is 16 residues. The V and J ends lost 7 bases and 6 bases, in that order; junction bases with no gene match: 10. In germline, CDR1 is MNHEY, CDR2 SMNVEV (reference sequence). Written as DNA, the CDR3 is TGTGCCAGCACTCTAAGCGGGACTAGCGGGAGAAAGACCCAGTACTTC. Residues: CASTLSGTSGRKTQYF.

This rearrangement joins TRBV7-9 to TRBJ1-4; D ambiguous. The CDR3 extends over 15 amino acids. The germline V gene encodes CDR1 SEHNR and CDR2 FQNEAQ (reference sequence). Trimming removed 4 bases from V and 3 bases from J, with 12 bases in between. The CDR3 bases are TGTGCCAGCAGCTCATGGAGGGCCTCTAATGAAAAACTGTTTTTT. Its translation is CASSSWRASNEKLFF.

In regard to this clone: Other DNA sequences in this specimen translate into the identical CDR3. CDR3 amino acids: CSASGYGYTF. The CDR3 DNA sequence: TGCAGTGCTAGCGGGTATGGCTACACCTTC. The chain joins TRBV20-1 to TRBJ1-2; D ambiguous. The CDR3 runs 10 residues. From germline, CDR1 is DFQATT and CDR2 SNEGSKA (reference sequence). With 3 bases removed from V and 5 bases from J, the gap between germline ends came to 4 bases.

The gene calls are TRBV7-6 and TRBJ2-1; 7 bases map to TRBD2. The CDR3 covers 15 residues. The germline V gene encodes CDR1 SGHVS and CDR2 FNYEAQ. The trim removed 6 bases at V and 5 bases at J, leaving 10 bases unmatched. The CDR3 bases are TGTGCCAGCAGGCATACGGTGGGGGGGAACAATGAGCAGTTCTTC. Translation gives CASRHTVGGNNEQFF.

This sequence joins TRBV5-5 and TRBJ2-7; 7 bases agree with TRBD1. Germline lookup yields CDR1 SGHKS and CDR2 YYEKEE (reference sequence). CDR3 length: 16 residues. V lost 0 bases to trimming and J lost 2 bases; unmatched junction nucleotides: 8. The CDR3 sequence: CASSLAGTAIPYEQYF. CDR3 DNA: TGTGCCAGCAGCTTGGCCGGGACAGCCATACCCTACGAGCAGTACTTC.

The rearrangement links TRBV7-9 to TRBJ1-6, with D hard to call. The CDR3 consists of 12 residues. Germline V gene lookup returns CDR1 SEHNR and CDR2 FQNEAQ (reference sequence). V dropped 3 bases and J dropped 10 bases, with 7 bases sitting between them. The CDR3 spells CASSLSGSPLHF. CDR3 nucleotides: TGTGCCAGCAGCTTGTCAGGCTCACCCCTCCACTTT.

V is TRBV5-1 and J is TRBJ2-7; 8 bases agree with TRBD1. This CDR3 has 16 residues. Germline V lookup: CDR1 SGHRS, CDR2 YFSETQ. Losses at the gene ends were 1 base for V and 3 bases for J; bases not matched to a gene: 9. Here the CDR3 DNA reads TGCGCCAGCAGCTTGCGGAGCCATGGACAGGGCTACGAGCAGTACTTC. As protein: CASSLRSHGQGYEQYF.

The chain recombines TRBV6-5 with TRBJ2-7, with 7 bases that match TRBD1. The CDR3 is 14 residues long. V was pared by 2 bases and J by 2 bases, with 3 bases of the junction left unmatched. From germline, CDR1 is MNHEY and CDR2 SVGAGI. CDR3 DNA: TGTGCCAGCAGTTACGGACAGGCAACCTACGAGCAGTACTTC. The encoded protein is CASSYGQATYEQYF.

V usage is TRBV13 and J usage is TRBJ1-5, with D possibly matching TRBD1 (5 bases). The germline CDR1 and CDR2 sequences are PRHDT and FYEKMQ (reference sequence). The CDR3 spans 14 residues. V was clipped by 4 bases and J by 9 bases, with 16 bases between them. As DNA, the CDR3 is TGTGCCAGCAGCTCCCGACAGTCCCTGGGGCCCCAGCATTTT. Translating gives CASSSRQSLGPQHF.

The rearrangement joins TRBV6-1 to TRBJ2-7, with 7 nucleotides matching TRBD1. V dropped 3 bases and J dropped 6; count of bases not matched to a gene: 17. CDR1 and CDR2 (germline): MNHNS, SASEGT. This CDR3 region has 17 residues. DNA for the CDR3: TGTGCCAGCAGTGAGACAGGGTTTGCCTCTCCTTGGGGCGAGCAGTACTTC. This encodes CASSETGFASPWGEQYF.

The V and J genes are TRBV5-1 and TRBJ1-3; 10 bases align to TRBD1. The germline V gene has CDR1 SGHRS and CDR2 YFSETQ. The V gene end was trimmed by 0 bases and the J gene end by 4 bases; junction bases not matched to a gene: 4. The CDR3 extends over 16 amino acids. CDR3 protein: CASSLGQGAVGNTIYF. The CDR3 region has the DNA TGCGCCAGCAGCTTGGGACAGGGGGCGGTCGGAAACACCATATATTTT.

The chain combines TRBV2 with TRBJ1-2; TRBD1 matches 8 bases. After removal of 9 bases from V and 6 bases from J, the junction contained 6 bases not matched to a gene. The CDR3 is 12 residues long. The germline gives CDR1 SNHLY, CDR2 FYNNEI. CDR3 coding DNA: TGTGCCAGATCGGGGACAGGTGATGGCTACACCTTC. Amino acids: CARSGTGDGYTF.

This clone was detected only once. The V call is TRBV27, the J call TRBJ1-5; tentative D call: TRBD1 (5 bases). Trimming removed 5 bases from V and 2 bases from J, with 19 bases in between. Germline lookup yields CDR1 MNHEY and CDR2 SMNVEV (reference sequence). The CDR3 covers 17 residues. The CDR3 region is CASSPSLPTGRNQPQHF. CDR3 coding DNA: TGTGCCAGCAGTCCGTCCTTACCCACAGGCCGCAATCAGCCCCAGCATTTT.

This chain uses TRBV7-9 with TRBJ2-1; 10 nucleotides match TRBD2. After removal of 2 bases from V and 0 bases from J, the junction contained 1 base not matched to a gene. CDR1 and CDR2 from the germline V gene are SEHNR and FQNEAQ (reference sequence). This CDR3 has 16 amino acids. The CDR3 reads CASSLSSGSSYNEQFF. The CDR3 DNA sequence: TGTGCCAGCAGCTTATCTAGCGGGAGCTCCTACAATGAGCAGTTCTTC.

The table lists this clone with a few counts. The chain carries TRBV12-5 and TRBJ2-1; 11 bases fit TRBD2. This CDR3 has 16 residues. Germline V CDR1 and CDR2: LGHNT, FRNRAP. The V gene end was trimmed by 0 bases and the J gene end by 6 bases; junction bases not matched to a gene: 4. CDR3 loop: CASGLVAGTSGNEQFF. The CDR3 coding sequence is TGTGCTAGTGGTTTGGTCGCCGGGACTAGCGGCAATGAGCAGTTCTTC.

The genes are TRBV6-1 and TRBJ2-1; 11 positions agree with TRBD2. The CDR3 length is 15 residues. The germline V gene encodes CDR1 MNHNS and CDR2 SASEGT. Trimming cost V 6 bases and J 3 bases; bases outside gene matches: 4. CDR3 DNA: TGTGCCAGCAGCTCCGGGACTAGCGGCTACAATGAGCAGTTCTTC. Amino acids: CASSSGTSGYNEQFF.

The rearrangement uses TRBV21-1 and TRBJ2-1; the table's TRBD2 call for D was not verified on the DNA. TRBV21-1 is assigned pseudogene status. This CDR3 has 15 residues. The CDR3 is CASSKEGGGDNEQFF. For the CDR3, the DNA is TGTGCCAGCAGCAAAGAGGGGGGAGGGGACAATGAGCAGTTCTTC.

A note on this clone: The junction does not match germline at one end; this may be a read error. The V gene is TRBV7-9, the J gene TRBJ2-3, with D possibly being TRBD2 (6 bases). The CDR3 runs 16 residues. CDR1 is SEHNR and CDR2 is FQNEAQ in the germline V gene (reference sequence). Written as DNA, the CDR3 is TGTTCCAGCAGCTTAGGCCTCGGGGGTGTTGAGGCTACGCAGTATTTT. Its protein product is CSSSLGLGGVEATQYF.

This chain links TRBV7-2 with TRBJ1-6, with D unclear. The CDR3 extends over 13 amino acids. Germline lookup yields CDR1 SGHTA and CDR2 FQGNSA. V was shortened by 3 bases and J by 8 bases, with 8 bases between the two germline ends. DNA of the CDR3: TGTGCCAGCAGCTTCGTTCAGGATTCACCCCTCCACTTT. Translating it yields CASSFVQDSPLHF.

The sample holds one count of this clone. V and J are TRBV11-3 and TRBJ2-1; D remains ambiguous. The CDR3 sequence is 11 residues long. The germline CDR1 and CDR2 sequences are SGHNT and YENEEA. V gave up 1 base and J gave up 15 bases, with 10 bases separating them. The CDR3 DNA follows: TGTGCCAGCAGCTTAGGACTGTCGGTGTTCTTC. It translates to CASSLGLSVFF.

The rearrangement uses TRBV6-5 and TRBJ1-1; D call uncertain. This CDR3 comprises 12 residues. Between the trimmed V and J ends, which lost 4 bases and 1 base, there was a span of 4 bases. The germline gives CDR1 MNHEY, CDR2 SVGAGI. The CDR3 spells CASSSRNTEAFF. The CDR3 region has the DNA TGTGCCAGCAGTTCCAGGAACACTGAAGCTTTCTTT.

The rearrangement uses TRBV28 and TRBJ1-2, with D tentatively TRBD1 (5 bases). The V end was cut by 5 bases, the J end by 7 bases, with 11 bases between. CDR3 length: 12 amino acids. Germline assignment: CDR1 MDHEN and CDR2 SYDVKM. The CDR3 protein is CASSGQGGGYTF. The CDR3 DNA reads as TGTGCCAGCAGTGGGCAGGGAGGTGGCTACACCTTC.

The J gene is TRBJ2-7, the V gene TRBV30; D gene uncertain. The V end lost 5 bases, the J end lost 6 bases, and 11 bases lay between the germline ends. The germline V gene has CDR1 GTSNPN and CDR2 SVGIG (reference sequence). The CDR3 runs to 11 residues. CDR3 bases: TGTGCCTGGGCTGACTTCTCCGAGCAGTACTTC. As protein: CAWADFSEQYF.